The next 31 T cell receptor beta chains were all read from a single sample in a study of blood T cells in healthy people across ages. A second PCR of 7 to 11 cycles used a sample-barcoded 5' primer and a J-beta primer mix. TCRdb analysed the 5' RACE reads with MiXCR anew, one entry per CDR3 protein. The sample lists about 1.8 million distinct CDR3 sequences; just under 50% were seen once. Material: blood. Receptors were obtained from a woman between 35 and 50 years old in good health.

The gene calls are TRBV18 and TRBJ1-3; D unclear. Germline assignment: CDR1 KGHSH and CDR2 LQKENI. CDR3 length equals 14 residues. Trimming removed 0 bases at V and 3 bases at J, with 6 bases between. CDR3 protein: CASSPPTGGNTIYF. The CDR3 DNA follows: TGTGCCAGCTCACCACCGACGGGTGGAAACACCATATATTTT. The entire variable domain, with the rest obtained from reference TRBV18 and TRBJ1-3, is as follows: NAGVMQNPRHLVRRRGQEARLRCSPMKGHSHVYWYRQLPEEGLKFMVYLQKENIIDESGMPKERFSAEFPKEGPSILRIQQVVRGDSAAYFCASSPPTGGNTIYFGEGSWLTVV.

This clonotype has only a few counts. The gene calls are TRBV12-3 or TRBV12-4 and TRBJ1-2; D call uncertain. Trimming took 7 bases from V and 6 from J, leaving 3 bases between them. This CDR3 comprises 9 residues. The CDR3 sequence is CASTDGYTF. The CDR3 region has the DNA TGTGCCAGCACCGATGGCTACACCTTC.

V is TRBV7-2 and J is TRBJ2-3; 9 bases are shared with TRBD2. V dropped 5 bases and J dropped 0; count of bases not matched to a gene: 12. The CDR3 contains 18 residues. Germline-derived CDR1 and CDR2 are SGHTA and FQGNSA. CDR3 protein: CASSPLTSGLPSTDTQYF. DNA for the CDR3: TGTGCCAGCAGCCCGCTGACTAGCGGCTTACCGAGCACAGATACGCAGTATTTT.

V gene TRBV29-1 combines with J gene TRBJ2-3; unclear D gene. This CDR3 contains 15 residues. Germline loops: CDR1 SQVTM, CDR2 ANQGSEA. V was shortened by 1 base and J by 1 base, with 12 bases between the two germline ends. The CDR3 reads CSVEAFIGRTDTQYF. In DNA, the CDR3 is TGCAGCGTTGAAGCTTTTATCGGTCGCACAGATACGCAGTATTTT.

This chain joins TRBV28 and TRBJ2-5; 7 nucleotides match TRBD1. The CDR3 is 17 amino acids. With 5 bases clipped from V and 3 bases from J, the junction kept 15 bases outside the gene matches. From germline, CDR1 is MDHEN and CDR2 SYDVKM. The CDR3 DNA is TGTGCCAGCAGTCCAATCAGCGCCCGACAGGGAGAAGAGACCCAGTACTTC. It yields the protein CASSPISARQGEETQYF.

CDR3 sequence (DNA): TGTGCCAGCAGCCACAGGGCTGGGCAAGAGACCCAGTTCTTC. Protein sequence: CASSHRAGQETQFF. The rearrangement uses TRBV7-9 and TRBJ2-5, with D perhaps matching TRBD1 (6 bases). The end of the DNA is better explained by TRBJ2-1, so the J call may be wrong. This CDR3 comprises 14 residues. CDR1 and CDR2 from the germline V gene are SEHNR and FQNEAQ (reference sequence).

V gene TRBV7-8 combines with J gene TRBJ1-2, with a weak D call TRBD1 (5 bases). The CDR3 length is 15 residues. Trimming took off 2 bases at V and 2 bases at J, with 12 bases between the two ends. In germline, CDR1 is SGHVS, CDR2 FQNEAQ. CDR3 loop: CASSLSDGGNYGYTF. The DNA for the CDR3 is TGTGCCAGCAGCTTAAGTGATGGGGGAAACTATGGCTACACCTTC.

The V call is TRBV29-1, the J call TRBJ2-7, with 7 bases that match TRBD1. This CDR3 is 11 amino acids long. CDR1 and CDR2 (germline): SQVTM, ANQGSEA. The trim removed 7 bases at V and 9 bases at J, leaving 9 bases unmatched. DNA of the CDR3: TGCAGCGCTACAGGGGAATCGGGGCAGTACTTC. Its protein product is CSATGESGQYF.

The rearrangement links TRBV7-9 to TRBJ2-7; 10 bases agree with TRBD1. Germline lookup yields CDR1 SEHNR and CDR2 FQNEAQ (reference sequence). With 5 bases clipped from V and 3 bases from J, the junction kept 4 bases outside the gene matches. The CDR3 extends over 14 amino acids. The CDR3 loop is CASSRGQGDYEQYF. The CDR3 DNA sequence: TGTGCCAGCAGCCGAGGACAGGGGGACTACGAGCAGTACTTC. Full variable domain (rest looked up from reference TRBV7-9 and TRBJ2-7): DTGVSQNPRHKITKRGQNVTFRCDPISEHNRLYWYRQTLGQGPEFLTYFQNEAQLEKSRLLSDRFSAERPKGSFSTLEIQRTEQGDSAMYLCASSRGQGDYEQYFGPGTRLTVT.

This clonotype was detected a few times. This chain uses TRBV4-2 with TRBJ1-1; D is unclear. There are 14 residues in the CDR3. V was clipped by 0 bases and J by 1 base, with 6 bases between them. Germline values: CDR1 LGHNA, CDR2 YNFKEQ. The DNA for the CDR3 is TGTGCCAGCAGCCAAGAGGCCGCGAACACTGAAGCTTTCTTT. Protein: CASSQEAANTEAFF.

On this clonotype: One junction end disagrees with the germline gene, perhaps due to a read error. This chain joins TRBV4-1 and TRBJ2-5; D ambiguous. The CDR3 has 14 residues. The germline V gene encodes CDR1 MGHRA and CDR2 YSYEKL. The DNA for the CDR3 is TGCGCCGGCAGCCAAGAGCGCGTCCAAGAGACCCAGTACTTC. Its translation is CAGSQERVQETQYF.

This clonotype has just a few counts. This chain links TRBV20-1 with TRBJ1-4, with a weak D call TRBD1 (5 bases). Looked up from germline, CDR1 is DFQATT and CDR2 is SNEGSKA (reference sequence). CDR3 size: 16 residues. V was cut by 0 bases and J by 8 bases, with 19 bases left in between. The CDR3: CSARDVGGGVGEKLFF. Written as DNA, the CDR3 is TGCAGTGCTAGAGACGTCGGGGGTGGAGTGGGGGAAAAACTGTTTTTT.

The rearrangement joins TRBV10-3 to TRBJ2-7; a weak D match, TRBD2 (5 bases). The V and J ends lost 4 bases and 4 bases respectively, with 8 bases between them. This CDR3 contains 12 residues. Germline V gene lookup returns CDR1 ENHRY and CDR2 SYGVKD. The CDR3 loop is CAISAPGYEQYF. In DNA form, the CDR3 reads TGTGCCATCAGTGCCCCGGGGTACGAGCAGTACTTC.

This clonotype was recorded a few times. The chain recombines TRBV7-2 with TRBJ2-1; 7 bases align to TRBD2. The V segment lost 1 base and the J segment 6 bases; nucleotides outside the gene matches: 9. The CDR3 totals 16 residues. The germline V gene encodes CDR1 SGHTA and CDR2 FQGNSA. CDR3 sequence (DNA): TGTGCCAGCAGCTTAGGCGGGAGACTAGGTCGCAATGAGCAGTTCTTC. It codes for CASSLGGRLGRNEQFF.

V is TRBV10-3 and J is TRBJ2-1; either TRBD1 or TRBD2 may supply D (5 bases each). The CDR3 extends over 16 amino acids. V lost 7 bases to trimming and J lost 15 bases, with 31 bases between them. CDR1 ENHRY and CDR2 SYGVKD come from the germline V gene. CDR3: CAINSLSTGANNGRFF. In DNA form, the CDR3 reads TGTGCCATCAATAGTCTTTCTACCGGGGCAAACAATGGGCGGTTCTTC.

V is TRBV5-1 and J is TRBJ2-3, with D possibly called TRBD1 or TRBD2 (5 bases each). V was shortened by 0 bases and J by 1 base, with 15 bases between the two germline ends. The CDR3 covers 17 residues. Germline CDR1 SGHRS, CDR2 YFSETQ. CDR3 sequence reads: CASSLVGALSRTDTQYF. CDR3 DNA: TGCGCCAGCAGCTTGGTCGGGGCTCTCTCCCGCACAGATACGCAGTATTTT.

The rearrangement joins TRBV29-1 to TRBJ1-6, with TRBD1 matching over 8 bases. V shed 6 bases and J 9 bases; nucleotides not matched to a gene: 13. CDR1 is SQVTM, CDR2 ANQGSEA, per germline. This CDR3 region has 15 residues. DNA for the CDR3: TGCAGCGTGGGACAGGAGTGCCCAACTGGTTCACCCCTCCACTTT. Translating gives CSVGQECPTGSPLHF. The full variable domain, its missing parts supplied by reference TRBV29-1 and TRBJ1-6, is SAVISQKPSRDICQRGTSLTIQCQVDSQVTMMFWYRQQPGQSLTLIATANQGSEATYESGFVIDKFPISRPNLTFSTLTVSNMSPEDSSIYLCSVGQECPTGSPLHFGNGTRLTVT.

This clonotype was recorded many times. The chain uses TRBV12-3 or TRBV12-4 and TRBJ2-6; TRBD1 is a possible D gene (6 bases). The CDR3 consists of 14 residues. V lost 5 bases and J 2 bases, leaving 7 bases between the germline ends. CDR3 in DNA: TGTGCCAGCAGTCAGGGGACTGGGGCCAACGTCCTGACTTTC. Translation gives CASSQGTGANVLTF.

Only a few counts were recorded for this clonotype. The chain links TRBV4-3 to TRBJ2-5; TRBD1 is a possible D gene (5 bases). Germline V gene data show CDR1 as LGHNA and CDR2 as YSLEER. Trimming shortened V by 3 bases and J by 0 bases, and 11 bases separated the two germline ends. The CDR3 extends over 15 amino acids. CDR3 residues: CASSQADRNQETQYF. The CDR3 DNA reads TGCGCCAGCAGCCAGGCCGACAGAAACCAAGAGACCCAGTACTTC.

DNA for the CDR3: TGTGCCATTATACAGGCTCTCTATGGCTACACCTTC. As protein: CAIIQALYGYTF. The chain is built from TRBV12-3 or TRBV12-4 and TRBJ1-2; a weak D match, TRBD1 (5 bases). V was clipped by 10 bases and J by 4 bases, with 13 bases between them. CDR3 length equals 12 residues.

CDR3 residues: CASSLRVRGRGNTEAFF. The CDR3 DNA reads as TGTGCCAGCAGTTTACGAGTCAGGGGGCGAGGGAACACTGAAGCTTTCTTT. This chain uses TRBV28 with TRBJ1-1, with 8 positions matching TRBD1. Trimming removed 2 bases from V and 1 base from J; junction bases left unmatched: 9. Germline lookup yields CDR1 MDHEN and CDR2 SYDVKM. The CDR3 is 17 residues long.

The chain employs TRBV20-1 and TRBJ1-2; tentatively, D is TRBD1 (6 bases). Germline V CDR1 and CDR2: DFQATT, SNEGSKA (reference sequence). The CDR3 is made up of 15 amino acids. Trimming left V 8 bases short and J 5 bases short, with 24 bases between. The CDR3 DNA sequence: TGCAGTTCCAGGGGTGACCAGGGGATGTGGTATGGCTACACCTTC. Translated: CSSRGDQGMWYGYTF.

The chain couples TRBV29-1 to TRBJ2-4; D is unresolved. The end of the DNA is better explained by TRBJ2-7, so the J call may be wrong. Per the germline V gene, CDR1 is SQVTM and CDR2 is ANQGSEA. This CDR3 spans 12 amino acids. The CDR3 loop reads CSVGFSSYEQYF. CDR3 sequence (DNA): TGCAGCGTTGGGTTCAGTTCCTACGAGCAGTACTTC.

This clonotype was seen just once. The chain joins TRBV2 to TRBJ2-5; 8 bases match TRBD2. The CDR3 extends over 14 amino acids. The J segment lost 0 bases and the V segment lost 8 bases, leaving 5 bases of the junction unmatched. Germline V lookup: CDR1 SNHLY, CDR2 FYNNEI. The CDR3 loop is CASGRGGNQETQYF. For the CDR3, the DNA is TGTGCCAGCGGCCGCGGGGGGAACCAAGAGACCCAGTACTTC.

The rearrangement joins TRBV5-1 to TRBJ1-2; D not resolved. Looked up from germline, CDR1 is SGHRS and CDR2 is YFSETQ. The length of the CDR3 is 14 residues. Trimming removed 1 base from V and 4 bases from J, with 11 bases in between. The CDR3 bases are TGCGCCAGCAGCTTGACGGGGATGCCCTATGGCTACACCTTC. This translates into CASSLTGMPYGYTF.

A remark on this clonotype: Compared with germline, one end of the junction differs, possibly owing to a read error. The CDR3 nucleotides are TGTGCCAGCAGTTACTCCGCCAGCAGTAGCAATCAGCCACAGCATTTT. Its protein is CASSYSASSSNQPQHF. The J gene is TRBJ1-5, the V gene TRBV6-2 or TRBV6-3, with D unclear. Germline assignment: CDR1 MNHEY and CDR2 SVGEGT. There are 16 residues in the CDR3.

In this sample, this clonotype turned up a few times. This chain connects TRBV29-1 to TRBJ2-7; D uncertain. The V end lost 4 bases, the J end lost 0 bases, and 10 bases lay between the germline ends. The CDR3 runs to 13 residues. Germline CDR1 is SQVTM and CDR2 is ANQGSEA. CDR3 region: CSVVRPSSYEQYF. DNA for the CDR3: TGCAGCGTTGTCAGGCCGAGCTCCTACGAGCAGTACTTC.

This clonotype was recorded a few times. V and J are TRBV6-2 or TRBV6-3 and TRBJ2-4; D may be TRBD1 or TRBD2 (6 bases each). Germline-derived CDR1 and CDR2 are MNHEY and SVGEGT. V lost 8 bases and J lost 5, with 19 bases in between. The CDR3 is made up of 15 amino acids. CDR3: CASLKPGADQNIQYF. Here the CDR3 DNA reads TGTGCCAGCCTGAAACCGGGGGCAGACCAAAACATTCAGTACTTC.

The V and J genes are TRBV6-6 and TRBJ1-2; D perhaps matches TRBD1 (5 bases). This CDR3 region has 13 residues. Germline-derived CDR1 and CDR2 are MNHNY and SVGAGI (reference sequence). The germline V and J ends were trimmed by 8 bases and 5 bases, with 15 bases remaining between them. In nucleotides, the CDR3 is TGTGCCAGCGGGGACTGGGTTGGGTATGGCTACACCTTC. This translates into CASGDWVGYGYTF.

The rearrangement uses TRBV20-1 and TRBJ2-1, with 8 bases aligning to TRBD1. The length of the CDR3 is 14 residues. V dropped 6 bases and J dropped 5; count of bases not matched to a gene: 9. Germline V gene sequence: CDR1 DFQATT, CDR2 SNEGSKA (reference sequence). The CDR3 reads CSASRDRSNNEQFF. Written as DNA, the CDR3 is TGCAGTGCCTCGAGGGACAGGTCCAACAATGAGCAGTTCTTC.

The chain carries TRBV20-1 and TRBJ2-1; D is uncertain. This CDR3 contains 12 residues. Trimming cost V 8 bases and J 6 bases, with 14 bases left between them. CDR1 and CDR2 (germline): DFQATT, SNEGSKA (reference sequence). As DNA, the CDR3 is TGCAGTATTCAGAACCCCCCCAATGAGCAGTTCTTC. The encoded protein is CSIQNPPNEQFF.